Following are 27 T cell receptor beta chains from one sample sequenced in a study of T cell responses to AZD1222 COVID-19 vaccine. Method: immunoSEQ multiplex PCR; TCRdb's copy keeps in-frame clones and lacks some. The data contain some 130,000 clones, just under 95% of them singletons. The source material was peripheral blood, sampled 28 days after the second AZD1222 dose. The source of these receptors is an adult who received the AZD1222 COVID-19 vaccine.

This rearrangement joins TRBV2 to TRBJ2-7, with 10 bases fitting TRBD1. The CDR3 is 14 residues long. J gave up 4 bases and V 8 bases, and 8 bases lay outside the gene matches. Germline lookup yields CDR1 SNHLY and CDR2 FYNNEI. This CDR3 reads CASRPGTGVYEQYF. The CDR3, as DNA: TGTGCCAGCCGTCCCGGGACAGGGGTGTACGAGCAGTACTTC.

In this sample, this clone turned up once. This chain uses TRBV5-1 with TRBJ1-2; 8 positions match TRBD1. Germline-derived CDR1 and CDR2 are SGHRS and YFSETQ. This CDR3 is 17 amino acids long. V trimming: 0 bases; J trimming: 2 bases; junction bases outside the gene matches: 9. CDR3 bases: TGCGCCAGCAGCTTGGGGACAGGGAATGACTGGAACTATGGCTACACCTTC. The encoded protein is CASSLGTGNDWNYGYTF.

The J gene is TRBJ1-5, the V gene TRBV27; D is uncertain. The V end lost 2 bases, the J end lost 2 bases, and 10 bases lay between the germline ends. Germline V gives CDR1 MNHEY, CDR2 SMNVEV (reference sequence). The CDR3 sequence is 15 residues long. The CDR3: CASSLGPRGNQPQHF. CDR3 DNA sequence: TGTGCCAGCAGTTTAGGGCCCCGGGGCAATCAGCCCCAGCATTTT.

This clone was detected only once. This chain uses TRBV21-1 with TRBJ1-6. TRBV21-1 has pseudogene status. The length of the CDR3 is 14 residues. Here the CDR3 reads CATGGRVPNSPLHF. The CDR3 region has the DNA TGTGCCACCGGGGGCCGGGTCCCTAATTCACCCCTCCACTTT.

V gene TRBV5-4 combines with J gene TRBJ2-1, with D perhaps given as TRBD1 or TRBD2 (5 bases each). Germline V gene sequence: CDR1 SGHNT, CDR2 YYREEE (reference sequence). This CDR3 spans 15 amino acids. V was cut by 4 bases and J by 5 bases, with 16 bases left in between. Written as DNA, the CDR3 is TGTGCCAGCAGCCCTTTCCGGGACCTTAACAATGAGCAGTTCTTC. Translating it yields CASSPFRDLNNEQFF.

CDR3 coding DNA: TGTGCCAGCAGCGGCAGCGGCCCGAGCTCCTATAATTCACCCCTCCACTTT. Translated: CASSGSGPSSYNSPLHF. The V gene is TRBV9, the J gene TRBJ1-6; D remains ambiguous. CDR1 is SGDLS, CDR2 YYNGEE, per germline. V shed 3 bases and J shed 0 bases, with 13 bases lying between them. The CDR3 extends over 17 amino acids.

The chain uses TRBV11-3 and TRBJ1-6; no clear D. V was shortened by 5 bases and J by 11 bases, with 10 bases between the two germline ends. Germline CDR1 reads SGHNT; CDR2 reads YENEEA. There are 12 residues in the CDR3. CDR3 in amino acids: CASSPPRAPLHF. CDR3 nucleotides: TGTGCCAGCAGCCCCCCCCGCGCACCCCTCCACTTT. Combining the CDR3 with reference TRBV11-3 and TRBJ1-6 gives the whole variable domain EAGVVQSPRYKIIEKKQPVAFWCNPISGHNTLYWYLQNLGQGPELLIRYENEEAVDDSQLPKDRFSAERLKGVDSTLKIQPAELGDSAVYLCASSPPRAPLHFGNGTRLTVT.

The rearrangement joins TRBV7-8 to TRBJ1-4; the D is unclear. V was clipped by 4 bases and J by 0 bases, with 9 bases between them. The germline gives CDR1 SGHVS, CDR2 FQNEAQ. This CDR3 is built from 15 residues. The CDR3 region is CASSYYGATNEKLFF. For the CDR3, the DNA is TGTGCCAGCAGCTATTATGGGGCAACTAATGAAAAACTGTTTTTT. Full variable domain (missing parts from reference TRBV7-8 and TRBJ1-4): GAGVSQSPRYKVAKRGQDVALRCDPISGHVSLFWYQQALGQGPEFLTYFQNEAQLDKSGLPSDRFFAERPEGSVSTLKIQRTQQEDSAVYLCASSYYGATNEKLFFGSGTQLSVL.

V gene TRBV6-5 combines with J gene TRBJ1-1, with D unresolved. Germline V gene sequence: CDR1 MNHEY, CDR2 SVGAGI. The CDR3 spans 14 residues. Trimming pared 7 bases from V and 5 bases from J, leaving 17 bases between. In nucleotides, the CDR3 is TGTGCCAGCAACTACGGGGTAGGGAGGACTGAAGCTTTCTTT. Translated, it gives CASNYGVGRTEAFF.

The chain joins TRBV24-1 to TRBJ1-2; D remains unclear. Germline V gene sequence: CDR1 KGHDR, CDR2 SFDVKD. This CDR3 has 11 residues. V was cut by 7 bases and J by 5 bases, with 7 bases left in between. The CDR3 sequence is CATSDGYGYTF. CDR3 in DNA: TGTGCCACCAGCGACGGTTATGGCTACACCTTC.

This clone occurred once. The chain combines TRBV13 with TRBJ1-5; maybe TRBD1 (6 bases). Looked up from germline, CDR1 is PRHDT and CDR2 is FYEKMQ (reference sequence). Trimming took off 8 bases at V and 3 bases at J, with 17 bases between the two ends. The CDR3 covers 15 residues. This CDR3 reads CASPPGAGLNQPQHF. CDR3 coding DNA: TGTGCCAGCCCCCCGGGGGCCGGACTCAATCAGCCCCAGCATTTT.

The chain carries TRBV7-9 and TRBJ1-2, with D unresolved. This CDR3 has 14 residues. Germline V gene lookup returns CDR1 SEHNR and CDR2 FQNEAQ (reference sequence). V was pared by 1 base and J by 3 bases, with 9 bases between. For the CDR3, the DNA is TGTGCCAGCAGCTTAGGGTCAGCTGACTATGGCTACACCTTC. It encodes CASSLGSADYGYTF.

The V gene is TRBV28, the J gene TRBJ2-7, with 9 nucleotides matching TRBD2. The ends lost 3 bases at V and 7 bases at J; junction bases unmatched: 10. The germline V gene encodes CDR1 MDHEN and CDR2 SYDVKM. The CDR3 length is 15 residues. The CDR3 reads CASSFRGLALVEQYF. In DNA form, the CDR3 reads TGTGCCAGCAGTTTTCGGGGACTAGCTCTTGTAGAGCAGTACTTC.

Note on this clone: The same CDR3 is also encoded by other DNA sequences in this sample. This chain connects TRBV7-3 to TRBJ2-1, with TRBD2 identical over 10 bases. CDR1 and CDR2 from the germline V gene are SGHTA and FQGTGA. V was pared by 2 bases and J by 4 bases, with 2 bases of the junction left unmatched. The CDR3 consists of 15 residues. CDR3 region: CASSLSLAGYNEQFF. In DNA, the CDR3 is TGTGCCAGCAGCTTATCACTAGCGGGGTACAATGAGCAGTTCTTC.

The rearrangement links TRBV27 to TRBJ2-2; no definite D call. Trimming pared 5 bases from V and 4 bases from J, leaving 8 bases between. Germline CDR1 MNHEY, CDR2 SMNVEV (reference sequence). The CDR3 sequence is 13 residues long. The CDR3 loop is CASSVLGTGELFF. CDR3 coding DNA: TGTGCCAGCAGTGTATTGGGCACCGGGGAGCTGTTTTTT.

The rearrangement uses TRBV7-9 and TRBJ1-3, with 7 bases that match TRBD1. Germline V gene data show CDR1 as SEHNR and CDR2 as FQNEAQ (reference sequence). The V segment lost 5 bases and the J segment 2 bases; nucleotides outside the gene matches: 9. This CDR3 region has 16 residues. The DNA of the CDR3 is TGTGCCAGCAGCCCCGGGGGGGACAGTACTGGAAACACCATATATTTT. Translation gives CASSPGGDSTGNTIYF.

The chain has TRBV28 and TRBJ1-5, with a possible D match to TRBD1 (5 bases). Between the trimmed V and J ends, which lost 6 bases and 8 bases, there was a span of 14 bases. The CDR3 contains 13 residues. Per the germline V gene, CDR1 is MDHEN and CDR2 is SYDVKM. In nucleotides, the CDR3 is TGTGCCAGCAGGGGTCAGGCCAGGGAGCCCCAGCATTTT. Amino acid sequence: CASRGQAREPQHF.

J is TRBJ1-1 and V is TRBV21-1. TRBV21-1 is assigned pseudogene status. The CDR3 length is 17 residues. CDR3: CASSKKEVLGGGTEAFF. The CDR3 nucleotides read TGTGCCAGCAGCAAAAAGGAGGTACTGGGGGGAGGCACTGAAGCTTTCTTT.

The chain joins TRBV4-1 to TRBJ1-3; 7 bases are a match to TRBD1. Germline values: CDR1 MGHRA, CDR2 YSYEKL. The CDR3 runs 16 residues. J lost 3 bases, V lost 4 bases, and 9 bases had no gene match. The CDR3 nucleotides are TGCGCCAGCAGCCCCTACGACAGGGCGCGTGGAAACACCATATATTTT. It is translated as CASSPYDRARGNTIYF.

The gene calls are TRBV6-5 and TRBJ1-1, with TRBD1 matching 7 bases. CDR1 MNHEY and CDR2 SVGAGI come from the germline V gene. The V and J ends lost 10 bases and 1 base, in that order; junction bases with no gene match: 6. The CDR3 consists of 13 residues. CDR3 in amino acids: CATAGQTNTEAFF. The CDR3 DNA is TGTGCCACCGCGGGACAGACGAACACTGAAGCTTTCTTT.

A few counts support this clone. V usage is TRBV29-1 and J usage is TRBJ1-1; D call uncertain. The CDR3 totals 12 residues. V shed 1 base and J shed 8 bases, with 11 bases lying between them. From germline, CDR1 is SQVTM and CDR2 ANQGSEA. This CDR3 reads CSVEVSDLEAFF. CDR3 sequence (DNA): TGCAGCGTTGAAGTTTCAGATCTCGAAGCTTTCTTT.

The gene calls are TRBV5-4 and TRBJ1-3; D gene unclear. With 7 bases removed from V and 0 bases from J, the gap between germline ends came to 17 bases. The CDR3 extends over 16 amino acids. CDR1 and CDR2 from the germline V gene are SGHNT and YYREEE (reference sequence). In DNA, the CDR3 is TGTGCCAGCCAAGCAGGAGCGGCCTACTCTGGAAACACCATATATTTT. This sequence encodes CASQAGAAYSGNTIYF.

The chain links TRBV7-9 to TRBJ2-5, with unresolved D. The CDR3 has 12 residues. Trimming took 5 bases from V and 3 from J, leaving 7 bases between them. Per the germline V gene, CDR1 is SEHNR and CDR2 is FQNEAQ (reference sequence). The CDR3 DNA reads TGTGCCAGCAGCGCAGAGGAAGAGACCCAGTACTTC. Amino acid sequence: CASSAEEETQYF.

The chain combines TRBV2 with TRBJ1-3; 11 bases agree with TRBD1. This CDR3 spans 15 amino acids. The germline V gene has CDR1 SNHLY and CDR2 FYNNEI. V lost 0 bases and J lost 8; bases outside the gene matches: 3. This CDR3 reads CASSEAGQGEDTIYF. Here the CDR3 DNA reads TGTGCCAGCAGTGAAGCGGGACAGGGGGAAGACACCATATATTTT.

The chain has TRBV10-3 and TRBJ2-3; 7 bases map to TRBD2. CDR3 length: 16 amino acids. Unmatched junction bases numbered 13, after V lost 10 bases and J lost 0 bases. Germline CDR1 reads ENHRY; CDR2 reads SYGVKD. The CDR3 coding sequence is TGTGCCAGCTGTGGGAGGGCCAGACTAAGCACAGATACGCAGTATTTT. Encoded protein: CASCGRARLSTDTQYF.

CDR3 in amino acids: CASSQVRQGAPDTQYF. DNA for the CDR3: TGCGCCAGCAGCCAAGTAAGGCAGGGGGCCCCAGATACGCAGTATTTT. This chain connects TRBV4-1 to TRBJ2-3; TRBD1 agrees at 8 bases. V trimming: 1 base; J trimming: 4 bases; junction bases outside the gene matches: 7. The CDR3 consists of 16 residues. Germline-derived CDR1 and CDR2 are MGHRA and YSYEKL.

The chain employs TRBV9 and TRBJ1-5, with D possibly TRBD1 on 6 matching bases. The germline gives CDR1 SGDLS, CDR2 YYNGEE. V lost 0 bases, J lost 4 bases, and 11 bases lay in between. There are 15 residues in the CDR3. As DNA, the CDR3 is TGTGCCAGCAGCGTAGCAGGGGTTATAAATCAGCCCCAGCATTTT. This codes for CASSVAGVINQPQHF. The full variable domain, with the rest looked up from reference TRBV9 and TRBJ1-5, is DSGVTQTPKHLITATGQRVTLRCSPRSGDLSVYWYQQSLDQGLQFLIQYYNGEERAKGNILERFSAQQFPDLHSELNLSSLELGDSALYFCASSVAGVINQPQHFGDGTRLSIL.